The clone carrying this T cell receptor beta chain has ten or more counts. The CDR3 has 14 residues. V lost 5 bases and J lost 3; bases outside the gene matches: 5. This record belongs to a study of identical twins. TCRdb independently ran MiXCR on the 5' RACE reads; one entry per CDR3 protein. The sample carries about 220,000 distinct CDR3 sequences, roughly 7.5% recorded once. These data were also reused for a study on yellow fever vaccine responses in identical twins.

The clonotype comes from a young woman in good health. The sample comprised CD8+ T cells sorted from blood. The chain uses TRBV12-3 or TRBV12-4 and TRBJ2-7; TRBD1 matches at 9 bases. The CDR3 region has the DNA TGTGCCAGCAGTACTGGACAGGGGAACTACGAGCAGTACTTC. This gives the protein CASSTGQGNYEQYF.